The source of this T cell receptor (beta chain) is a study of OX40 agonist ivuxolimab in advanced cancers. Study-wide points: Antigen specificity of clonally expanded peripheral T cells was not established. CD4+ and CD8+ blood T cells expanded clonally by week 6 at 0.1 to 3.0 mg/kg. More expanded clones were found, on average, in CD8+ than in CD4+ T cells.

The CDR3 length is 15 residues. Germline-derived CDR1 and CDR2 are LGHNA and YSLEER. Unmatched junction bases numbered 2, after V lost 0 bases and J lost 4 bases. The assay was immunoSEQ multiplex PCR, and TCRdb's table has in-frame clones only and misses some. Here the sample spans around 2,600 clones, approximately 68% being singletons. The sample holds one count of this clone. The antigen is undetermined. The source of this sequence is an adult with an advanced solid tumor such as melanoma, head and neck, liver or kidney cancer. The chain joins TRBV4-3 to TRBJ2-3, with 9 bases matching TRBD2. Source: CD4+ or CD8+ T cells sorted from blood, taken in a trial of the OX40 agonist ivuxolimab. The CDR3 DNA sequence: TGCGCCAGCAGCCAAGATCGCGGGGGGGCAGATACGCAGTATTTT. This codes for CASSQDRGGADTQYF.